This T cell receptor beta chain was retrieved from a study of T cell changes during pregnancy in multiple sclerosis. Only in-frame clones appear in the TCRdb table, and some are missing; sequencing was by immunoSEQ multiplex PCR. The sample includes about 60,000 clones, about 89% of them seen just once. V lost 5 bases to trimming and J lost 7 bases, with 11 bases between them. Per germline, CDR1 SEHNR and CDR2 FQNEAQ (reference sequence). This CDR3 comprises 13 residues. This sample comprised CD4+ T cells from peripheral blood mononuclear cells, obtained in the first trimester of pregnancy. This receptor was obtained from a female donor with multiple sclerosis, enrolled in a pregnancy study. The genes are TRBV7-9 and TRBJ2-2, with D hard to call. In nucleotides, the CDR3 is TGTGCCAGCAGCAACCAGGCTAACGGGGAGCTGTTTTTT. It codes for CASSNQANGELFF.